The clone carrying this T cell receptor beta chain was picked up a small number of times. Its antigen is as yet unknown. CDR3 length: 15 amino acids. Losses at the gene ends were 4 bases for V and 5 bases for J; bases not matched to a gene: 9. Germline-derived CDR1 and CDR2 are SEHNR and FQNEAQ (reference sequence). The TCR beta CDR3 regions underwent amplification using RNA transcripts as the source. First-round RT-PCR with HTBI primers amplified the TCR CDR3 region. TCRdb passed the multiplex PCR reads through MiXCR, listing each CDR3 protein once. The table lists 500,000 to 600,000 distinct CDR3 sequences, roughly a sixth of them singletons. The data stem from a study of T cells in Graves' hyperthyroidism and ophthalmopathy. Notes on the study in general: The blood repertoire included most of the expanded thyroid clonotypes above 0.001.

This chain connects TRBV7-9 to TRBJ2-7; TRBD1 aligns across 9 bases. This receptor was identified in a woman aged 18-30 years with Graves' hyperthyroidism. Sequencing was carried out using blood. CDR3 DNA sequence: TGTGCCAGCAGCTCCGCCGGGACAGGGTCCCACGAGCAGTACTTC. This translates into CASSSAGTGSHEQYF.